These 22 T cell receptor beta chains share one sample of origin, sequenced in a study of T cells in pancreatic ductal adenocarcinoma. Selected pancreatic ductal adenocarcinoma patients had undergone surgery without neoadjuvant therapy. The repertoire was sequenced with immunoSEQ multiplex PCR; TCRdb's copy has only in-frame clones and lacks some. The sample has 100,000 or so clones; about 95% are singletons. The specimen sequenced was PBMCs. The receptor set was obtained from a human donor with pancreatic ductal adenocarcinoma.

The gene calls are TRBV19 and TRBJ1-2; 7 bases match TRBD1. The CDR3 consists of 13 residues. Germline CDR1 reads LNHDA; CDR2 reads SQIVND (reference sequence). V trimming: 6 bases; J trimming: 3 bases; junction bases outside the gene matches: 4. CDR3: CASSPDRDYGYTF. In DNA, the CDR3 is TGTGCCAGTAGCCCAGACAGGGACTATGGCTACACCTTC.

The chain has TRBV5-1 and TRBJ2-7; 10 positions agree with TRBD2. The germline V gene encodes CDR1 SGHRS and CDR2 YFSETQ. This CDR3 region has 15 residues. V lost 1 base and J lost 6; bases outside the gene matches: 7. The CDR3 nucleotides are TGCGCCAGCAGCTTGCTAGCGGGGGAGGCCTTCGAGCAGTACTTC. Translation gives CASSLLAGEAFEQYF.

The genes are TRBV10-3 and TRBJ1-3, with no clear D. V lost 7 bases to trimming and J lost 0 bases, with 16 bases between them. Germline-derived CDR1 and CDR2 are ENHRY and SYGVKD. The CDR3 is made up of 16 amino acids. CDR3 nucleotides: TGTGCCATCATGACCCCTCTGGGCCACTCTGGAAACACCATATATTTT. It encodes CAIMTPLGHSGNTIYF.

This clone was seen just once. The chain is built from TRBV4-1 and TRBJ2-1, with D maybe TRBD1 (6 bases). Germline loops: CDR1 MGHRA, CDR2 YSYEKL. With 1 base removed from V and 2 bases from J, the gap between germline ends came to 12 bases. The CDR3 has 16 amino acids. DNA for the CDR3: TGCGCCAGCAGCCAAGTGGGGACAAAGACCTACAATGAGCAGTTCTTC. Translating gives CASSQVGTKTYNEQFF.

The chain recombines TRBV15 with TRBJ2-7; D uncertain. CDR1 LNHNV and CDR2 YYDKDF come from the germline V gene (reference sequence). Trimming removed 0 bases at V and 8 bases at J, with 14 bases between. The CDR3 is 14 residues long. CDR3 protein: CATSRDPGLGQQYF. CDR3 DNA: TGTGCCACCAGCAGAGACCCTGGGTTGGGCCAGCAGTACTTC.

The chain couples TRBV13 to TRBJ2-7, with 10 bases fitting TRBD2. Germline loops: CDR1 PRHDT, CDR2 FYEKMQ (reference sequence). Trimming at V came to 5 bases and at J to 0 bases, leaving 22 bases not matched to a gene. The CDR3 spans 21 residues. CDR3 loop: CASSLRRVGSGRIKNSYEQYF. The CDR3, as DNA: TGTGCCAGCAGCCTAAGAAGGGTGGGTAGCGGGAGGATTAAAAACTCCTACGAGCAGTACTTC.

The V call is TRBV7-3, the J call TRBJ2-1; TRBD2 matches at 10 bases. With V trimmed by 5 bases and J by 0 bases, 4 bases remained unmatched. Germline CDR1 is SGHTA and CDR2 is FQGTGA. The CDR3 totals 16 residues. The CDR3 DNA reads TGTGCCAGCAGCCAACTAGCGGGAAGCTCCTACAATGAGCAGTTCTTC. Its protein is CASSQLAGSSYNEQFF.

The V and J genes are TRBV21-1 and TRBJ2-2; TRBD2 is taken as the D call from the table, unchecked against the DNA. TRBV21-1 is termed a pseudogene. This CDR3 spans 16 amino acids. CDR3 sequence reads: CASSKLGGVNTGELFF. CDR3 nucleotide sequence: TGTGCCAGCAGCAAATTAGGCGGGGTGAACACCGGGGAGCTGTTTTTT.

The genes are TRBV7-9 and TRBJ2-1; a weak D match, TRBD2 (6 bases). This CDR3 has 15 amino acids. Germline V gene sequence: CDR1 SEHNR, CDR2 FQNEAQ (reference sequence). The V gene lost 5 bases and the J gene lost 0 bases, with 11 bases spanning the gap. The CDR3 DNA follows: TGTGCCAGCAGCCTCAGCGGGTCCTCCTACAATGAGCAGTTCTTC. Translated, it gives CASSLSGSSYNEQFF. The full variable domain, completed using reference TRBV7-9 and TRBJ2-1, is DTGVSQNPRHKITKRGQNVTFRCDPISEHNRLYWYRQTLGQGPEFLTYFQNEAQLEKSRLLSDRFSAERPKGSFSTLEIQRTEQGDSAMYLCASSLSGSSYNEQFFGPGTRLTVL.

This chain links TRBV11-2 with TRBJ1-2; 7 nucleotides agree with TRBD1. Germline V gene lookup returns CDR1 SGHAT and CDR2 FQNNGV. The length of the CDR3 is 15 residues. After removal of 5 bases from V and 8 bases from J, the junction contained 14 bases not matched to a gene. The CDR3 coding sequence is TGTGCCAGCAGCGCATGGGACAGCCGCACCAGGGGCTACACCTTC. Protein sequence: CASSAWDSRTRGYTF.

The J gene is TRBJ2-2, the V gene TRBV5-1; TRBD1 matches 9 bases. V lost 0 bases, J lost 2 bases, and 8 bases stayed unmatched. CDR3 length equals 18 residues. CDR1 is SGHRS, CDR2 YFSETQ, per germline. The CDR3 bases are TGCGCCAGCAGCTTGGTTGGACAGGGGCCAACTAACACCGGGGAGCTGTTTTTT. As protein: CASSLVGQGPTNTGELFF.

The rearrangement uses TRBV4-2 and TRBJ2-2; 7 nucleotides agree with TRBD2. Germline CDR1 and CDR2: LGHNA and YNFKEQ. J lost 4 bases, V lost 2 bases, and 7 bases had no gene match. The CDR3 has 16 amino acids. The CDR3 DNA follows: TGTGCCAGCAGCCAAACCCGGCTAGCGGTCACCGGGGAGCTGTTTTTT. Translating it yields CASSQTRLAVTGELFF.

This clone was observed once. The gene calls are TRBV7-2 and TRBJ1-5; 9 bases align to TRBD1. This CDR3 contains 15 residues. J gave up 4 bases and V 5 bases, and 6 bases lay outside the gene matches. The germline V gene encodes CDR1 SGHTA and CDR2 FQGNSA. As DNA, the CDR3 is TGTGCCAGCAGCCGGAGCGGACAGGGGAATCAGCCCCAGCATTTT. It specifies CASSRSGQGNQPQHF.

The chain recombines TRBV4-1 with TRBJ2-3, with a possible D match to TRBD1 (5 bases). The V end lost 0 bases, the J end lost 4 bases, and 11 bases lay between the germline ends. The CDR3 spans 15 residues. The germline V gene has CDR1 MGHRA and CDR2 YSYEKL. The CDR3 DNA sequence: TGCGCCAGCAGCCAAGAACAGGTAGTCGCAGATACGCAGTATTTT. This translates into CASSQEQVVADTQYF.

The V gene is TRBV7-3, the J gene TRBJ2-1; 10 positions match TRBD2. J lost 9 bases, V lost 5 bases, and 13 bases had no gene match. The CDR3 sequence is 16 residues long. Germline V CDR1 and CDR2: SGHTA, FQGTGA. Written as DNA, the CDR3 is TGTGCCAGCAGCCCCCAAGCGGGAGGGCGAATGGGTGAGCAGTTCTTC. The encoded protein is CASSPQAGGRMGEQFF.

This chain uses TRBV5-1 with TRBJ2-1; TRBD1 agrees at 11 bases. There are 15 residues in the CDR3. V shed 1 base, J shed 7 bases, and the junction held 4 bases outside the gene matches. Germline V lookup: CDR1 SGHRS, CDR2 YFSETQ. In DNA, the CDR3 is TGCGCCAGCAGCTTGCAAGGACAGGGGGCGAATGAGCAGTTCTTC. Translation gives CASSLQGQGANEQFF.

The chain is built from TRBV9 and TRBJ2-7; tentative D call: TRBD2 (6 bases). V shed 3 bases and J shed 0 bases, with 10 bases lying between them. Germline V gives CDR1 SGDLS, CDR2 YYNGEE. The CDR3 has 14 residues. In DNA, the CDR3 is TGTGCCAGCAGCGCCCTTAGCGGCTCCTACGAGCAGTACTTC. This sequence encodes CASSALSGSYEQYF.

The J gene is TRBJ2-1, the V gene TRBV19; TRBD2 matches at 13 bases. This CDR3 is built from 17 residues. CDR1 and CDR2 from the germline V gene are LNHDA and SQIVND (reference sequence). With V trimmed by 6 bases and J by 2 bases, 7 bases remained unmatched. The CDR3 DNA reads as TGTGCCAGTAGGGGGACTAGCGGGATACCCCCCTACAATGAGCAGTTCTTC. It specifies CASRGTSGIPPYNEQFF.

This rearrangement joins TRBV10-1 to TRBJ1-1, with unresolved D. The CDR3 is 13 amino acids. Germline V gene lookup returns CDR1 WNHNN and CDR2 SYGVQD (reference sequence). V was pared by 3 bases and J by 7 bases, with 12 bases between. The CDR3 loop is CASSDSNSLEAFF. The CDR3 DNA sequence: TGCGCCAGCAGTGATTCGAACAGCCTTGAAGCTTTCTTT.

This clone was recorded once. CDR3 residues: CASSRGLNEKLFF. The CDR3 DNA reads TGTGCCAGCTCGAGGGGACTGAATGAAAAACTGTTTTTT. The genes are TRBV18 and TRBJ1-4, with a tentative D call TRBD1 (5 bases). Germline V lookup: CDR1 KGHSH, CDR2 LQKENI. V lost 6 bases, J lost 5 bases, and 10 bases lay in between. This CDR3 region has 13 residues.

The chain has TRBV4-1 and TRBJ2-7; a possible D gene is TRBD2 (5 bases). Germline V gene sequence: CDR1 MGHRA, CDR2 YSYEKL. The CDR3 contains 13 residues. V lost 4 bases and J 3 bases, leaving 10 bases between the germline ends. The CDR3 is CASSRGRDYEQYF. CDR3 sequence (DNA): TGCGCCAGCAGCCGCGGACGGGACTACGAGCAGTACTTC.

The chain links TRBV9 to TRBJ2-1; 14 nucleotides align to TRBD2. The junction had 3 bases not matched to a gene; V was cut back by 4 bases and J by 6 bases. The CDR3 extends over 15 amino acids. From germline, CDR1 is SGDLS and CDR2 YYNGEE. CDR3 bases: TGTGCCAGCAGCTACGGGACTAGCGGGAGCAATGAGCAGTTCTTC. Translating it yields CASSYGTSGSNEQFF. Based on the CDR3 plus reference TRBV9 and TRBJ2-1, the full variable domain is DSGVTQTPKHLITATGQRVTLRCSPRSGDLSVYWYQQSLDQGLQFLIQYYNGEERAKGNILERFSAQQFPDLHSELNLSSLELGDSALYFCASSYGTSGSNEQFFGPGTRLTVL.